This entry concerns a single T cell receptor beta chain. This sample stems from a study of blood T cell repertoires in COVID-19. Study context: The origin of the acute and convalescent COVID-19 samples was the United States, Italy and Spain. Sources were T cells, B-cell-depleted T cells, or PBMCs; the material itself was cDNA or gDNA.

How the authors handled the data: Amplification with reference gene primers provided the estimates of nucleated cell counts. Clones were sequenced by immunoSEQ multiplex PCR, and TCRdb holds only the in-frame ones, with some missing. V and J calls and clone size are those listed in that table; D and trimming were worked out from the DNA. This repertoire shows fewer than 200,000 clones, 85% to 90% found once; its top ten account for just under 8.5%. Germline V gene lookup returns CDR1 MNHEY and CDR2 SVGAGI. Trimming shortened V by 4 bases and J by 5 bases, and 12 bases separated the two germline ends. This CDR3 contains 14 residues.

This receptor was obtained from a woman in her sixties or seventies with acute or convalescent COVID-19. This chain connects TRBV6-5 to TRBJ1-3; D possibly corresponds to TRBD1 (6 bases). The sequenced material came from peripheral blood. The CDR3 DNA sequence: TGTGCCAGCAGTTCCCGGGACACTAGAAACACCATATATTTT. Protein product: CASSSRDTRNTIYF.